The rows below give T cell receptor beta chains drawn from one sample of a study of regulatory T cells in long-lasting Graves disease. TCRdb reprocessed the multiplex PCR reads with MiXCR, giving one entry per CDR3 protein. This sample carries some 250,000 distinct CDR3 sequences, around 21% of them seen once, and the ten largest clones take roughly 14%. This material consisted of peripheral blood mononuclear cells (PBMCs), taken at new diagnosis, from a patient treated with antithyroid drugs. The source of these receptors is a female donor with Graves disease. Each CDR3 is given with its conserved first and last residue. D genes are given only for firm matches. Clone size, where shown, is once, few, many, or a class for clones that have expanded.

cdr3_length d_call j_call v_call clone_size cdr3_aa cdr3_nt
15 TRBD2 TRBJ2-3 TRBV13 once CASRGLAGHTDTQYF TGTGCCAGCAGAGGACTAGCGGGACATACAGATACGCAGTATTTT
14 TRBD2 TRBJ2-7 TRBV4-1 . CASSAGAGPYEQYF TGCGCCAGCAGCGCCGGAGCGGGGCCCTACGAGCAGTACTTC
13 . TRBJ1-5 TRBV6-2/TRBV6-3 many CASSSGERQPQHF TGTGCCAGCAGTTCCGGTGAGCGGCAGCCCCAGCATTTT
15 . TRBJ2-1 TRBV7-9 many CASRLTERAYNEQFF TGTGCCAGCAGGCTCACTGAGCGCGCCTACAATGAGCAGTTCTTC
17 . TRBJ1-1 TRBV4-3 few CASSQDPSGGSYTEAFF TGCGCCAGCAGCCAAGATCCCTCAGGAGGGTCGTACACTGAAGCTTTCTTT
16 . TRBJ2-3 TRBV7-2 many CASSQDRASSTDTQYF TGCGCCAGCAGCCAAGATCGGGCCTCTAGCACAGATACGCAGTATTTT
13 TRBD2 TRBJ2-3 TRBV2 many CASTRSEGLAGPF TGTGCCAGCACCAGAAGTGAGGGACTAGCGGGGCCTTTT
14 TRBD1 TRBJ2-5 TRBV28 . CASRTTGGGETQYF TGTGCCAGCAGGACCACAGGGGGCGGGGAGACCCAGTACTTC
11 . TRBJ2-7 TRBV3-1 medium-sized CASSSGYEQYF TGTGCCAGCAGCTCGGGTTACGAGCAGTACTTC
16 . TRBJ1-2 TRBV9 many CASSVAYGPSRNGYTF TGTGCCAGCAGCGTAGCCTATGGGCCCTCAAGGAATGGCTACACCTTC
15 . TRBJ2-7 TRBV5-1 many CASSYRTVSSYEQYF TGCGCCAGCAGCTACCGGACAGTCAGCTCCTACGAGCAGTACTTC
15 TRBD2 TRBJ2-7 TRBV29-1 many CSVQGLAGGKYEQYF TGCAGCGTGCAGGGACTAGCGGGAGGGAAATACGAGCAGTACTTC
15 TRBD1 TRBJ1-6 TRBV20-1 once CSARTGGGLASPLHF TGCAGTGCTCGGACAGGGGGCGGTTTGGCTTCACCCCTCCACTTT
16 TRBD2 TRBJ2-1 TRBV28 . CASTTSGGVVDNEQFF TGTGCCAGCACTACTAGCGGGGGGGTGGTCGACAATGAGCAGTTCTTC
15 . TRBJ2-3 TRBV5-1 many CASSLNSASTDTQYF TGTGCCAGCAGCTTGAATAGCGCTAGCACAGATACGCAGTATTTT
13 . TRBJ2-5 TRBV20-1 many CSASVGGQGAQYF TGCAGTGCTAGTGTAGGGGGGCAGGGGGCCCAGTACTTC
17 TRBD1 TRBJ1-2 TRBV10-3 many CAINPRAGTGDLYGYTF TGTGCCATCAATCCCCGGGCCGGGACAGGGGATCTCTATGGCTACACCTTC
12 . TRBJ1-6 TRBV7-2 many CASGPASSPLHF TGTGCCAGCGGCCCCGCCAGTTCACCCCTCCACTTT
15 . TRBJ2-7 TRBV6-2/TRBV6-3 . CASSRNRAHAYEQYF TGTGCCAGCAGCCGTAACAGGGCGCATGCCTACGAGCAGTACTTC
14 . TRBJ2-7 TRBV19 many CASSIYPGVVEQYF TGTGCCAGTAGTATTTACCCGGGAGTCGTGGAGCAGTACTTC
16 TRBD1 TRBJ1-5 TRBV10-3 many CAISDPGQGQYQPQHF TGTGCCATCAGTGACCCGGGACAGGGACAGTACCAGCCCCAGCATTTT
15 . TRBJ2-1 TRBV27 many CASSEIPSSYNEQFF TGTGCCAGCAGTGAGATCCCTAGCTCCTACAATGAGCAGTTCTTC
15 TRBD2 TRBJ2-3 TRBV7-2 many CASSSRTSGRGTQYF TGTGCCAGCAGCTCCAGGACTAGCGGACGGGGTACGCAGTATTTT
13 . TRBJ1-2 TRBV20-1 many CSAEQGSNYGYTF TGCAGTGCGGAACAGGGATCCAACTATGGCTACACCTTC
14 TRBD1 TRBJ1-5 TRBV20-1 . CSARKGTARQPQHF TGCAGTGCTAGAAAAGGGACAGCGAGACAGCCCCAGCATTTT
12 . TRBJ2-7 TRBV2 many CASSTDPYEQYF TGTGCCAGCTCGACAGATCCCTACGAGCAGTACTTC
17 TRBD2 TRBJ2-2 TRBV7-7 many CASSPGLAGGPSGELFF TGTGCCAGCAGTCCCGGACTAGCGGGAGGGCCGAGCGGGGAGCTGTTTTTT
14 . TRBJ2-7 TRBV3-1 few CASSRSSQGREQYF TGTGCCAGCAGCCGATCGTCCCAGGGGAGGGAGCAGTACTTC
14 . TRBJ1-2 TRBV7-9 few CASSLGAQNYGYTF TGTGCCAGCAGCTTAGGGGCCCAGAACTATGGCTACACCTTC
17 . TRBJ1-5 TRBV24-1 many CATSDSSWGYSNQPQHF TGTGCCACCAGTGATTCTTCTTGGGGGTATAGCAATCAGCCCCAGCATTTT
13 . TRBJ2-5 TRBV7-7 few CASSRWGEETQYF TGTGCCAGCAGCCGGTGGGGCGAAGAGACCCAGTACTTC
12 TRBD1 TRBJ2-7 TRBV6-1 . CASSGGQAQQYF TGTGCCAGCAGTGGGGGACAGGCCCAGCAGTACTTC
16 . TRBJ1-5 TRBV6-1 . CASGTPRRGSNQPQHF TGTGCCAGCGGTACACCGAGGCGGGGTAGCAATCAGCCCCAGCATTTT
16 . TRBJ2-3 TRBV9 many CASSVSPRGDADTQYF TGTGCCAGCAGCGTTTCCCCCCGAGGGGACGCAGATACGCAGTATTTT
14 TRBD1 TRBJ1-3 TRBV12-3/TRBV12-4 many CASRDRGGGNTIYF TGTGCCAGCAGGGACAGGGGTGGTGGAAACACCATATATTTT
12 TRBD2 TRBJ2-7 TRBV30 many CAWMAGGYEQYF TGTGCCTGGATGGCGGGAGGGTACGAGCAGTACTTC
15 . TRBJ1-5 TRBV6-2/TRBV6-3 . CASSFRPDFNQPQHF TGTGCCAGCAGTTTCAGACCTGACTTTAATCAGCCCCAGCATTTT
14 TRBD2 TRBJ2-3 TRBV19 . CASRKTSGGGAQYF TGTGCCAGTAGGAAGACTAGCGGGGGCGGCGCGCAGTATTTT
11 . TRBJ2-7 TRBV27 many CASSLASEQYF TGTGCCAGCAGTTTAGCGAGCGAGCAGTACTTC
16 TRBD2 TRBJ2-7 TRBV11-3 many CASSLSSGRDAYEQYF TGTGCCAGCAGCCTCTCTAGCGGGAGGGATGCCTACGAGCAGTACTTC
16 TRBD1 TRBJ1-2 TRBV15 once CATSREGWGTVDGYTF TGTGCCACCAGCAGAGAGGGGTGGGGGACAGTGGATGGCTACACCTTC
15 TRBD1 TRBJ1-1 TRBV18 few CASSPGTGGVTEAFF TGTGCCAGCTCACCCGGGACAGGGGGCGTCACTGAAGCTTTCTTT
15 . TRBJ1-4 TRBV5-1 many CASSIGTGRNEKLFF TGCGCCAGCAGCATAGGGACGGGACGTAATGAAAAACTGTTTTTT
20 TRBD1 TRBJ1-5 TRBV28 many CASSHIPGRGRVGSNQPQHF TGTGCCAGCAGCCACATACCGGGCAGGGGGCGGGTGGGAAGCAATCAGCCCCAGCATTTT
13 . TRBJ2-3 TRBV3-1 many CASSLTAGDTQYF TGTGCCAGCAGCCTCACAGCAGGAGATACGCAGTATTTT
15 TRBD2 TRBJ2-1 TRBV20-1 many CSARNPSGGVNEQFF TGCAGTGCTAGAAACCCCAGCGGGGGGGTAAATGAGCAGTTCTTC
11 . TRBJ2-7 TRBV20-1 few CSATGDYEQYF TGCAGTGCTACGGGAGACTACGAGCAGTACTTC
14 TRBD1 TRBJ1-2 TRBV7-2 . CASSTTSGTGVDAF TGTGCCAGCAGCACTACCTCCGGGACAGGGGTCGACGCCTTC
15 TRBD1 TRBJ2-2 TRBV12-3/TRBV12-4 many CASSDRGSNTGELFF TGTGCCAGCAGCGACAGGGGCTCGAACACCGGGGAGCTGTTTTTT
16 . TRBJ1-5 TRBV6-1 many CASILEGGYSNQPQHF .
18 TRBD1 TRBJ2-2 TRBV19 . CASRTGVKYEMNTGELFF TGTGCCAGTAGGACAGGGGTAAAATACGAAATGAACACCGGGGAGCTGTTTTTT
14 TRBD2 TRBJ2-5 TRBV2 many CASIQTSGVETQYF TGTGCCAGCATTCAGACTAGCGGGGTTGAGACCCAGTACTTC
16 . TRBJ1-3 TRBV4-1 many CASSQVFGVSGNTIYF TGCGCCAGCAGCCAAGTATTTGGGGTATCCGGAAACACCATATATTTT
15 TRBD2 TRBJ2-3 TRBV2 many CASSRLAGGTDTQYF TGTGCCAGCAGTCGTCTAGCGGGGGGGACAGATACGCAGTATTTT